The clone carrying this T cell receptor (beta chain) came up many times. Its antigen is unidentified. A J-beta primer mix and a sample-barcoded 5' primer were used in a second PCR of roughly 6 to 11 cycles. A 12-random-nucleotide template-switch adaptor tagged each cDNA molecule. TCRdb reprocessed the 5' RACE reads with MiXCR, giving one entry per CDR3 protein. The table has about 1,500,000 distinct CDR3 sequences, about 43% seen once; the top ten hold 7.9%. These data belong to a study of blood T cells in healthy people across ages. Points from the study as a whole: Relative to aged donors, long-lived donors carried more naive CD4+ cells and displayed higher diversity. Diversity of TCR beta correlated strongly with naive T cell percentage.

Trimming removed 8 bases at V and 5 bases at J, with 12 bases between. This CDR3 region has 12 residues. Per the germline V gene, CDR1 is SGHAT and CDR2 is FQNNGV. Sequencing was done on a sample of blood. V usage is TRBV11-2 and J usage is TRBJ2-5; the D is unclear. This receptor was taken from a woman younger than 35 in good health. The DNA for the CDR3 is TGTGCCAGCTCTCTTAACCCGGAGACCCAGTACTTC. It specifies CASSLNPETQYF.